Included here is one T cell receptor beta chain sequence, with context. Antigen unknown. Sequencing was performed with immunoSEQ multiplex PCR; in TCRdb, only in-frame clones are kept and a portion is missing. In the table there are 210,000 or so clones, around 88% of which are singletons. Per germline, CDR1 SGHAT and CDR2 FQNNGV. The CDR3 loop spans 14 amino acids. Trimming took 2 bases from V and 7 from J; bases not matched to a gene: 4. This entry comes from a study of cytomegalovirus exposure and HLA in healthy donors. Findings and limits, study-wide: A few CMV-associated chains proved CMV antigen-specific in vitro. Rare sequences made up most TCRs, while some public TCRs were found in many donors.

The source material was PBMCs. The genes are TRBV11-2 and TRBJ2-7; 11 bases are a match to TRBD2. This TCR derives from a young woman in good health and CMV-seronegative. The CDR3 DNA follows: TGTGCCAGCAGCTTACCGGCTAGCGGGAGGGAGCAGTACTTC. Encoded protein: CASSLPASGREQYF.